This T cell receptor (beta chain) emerged from a study of control samples from healthy donors and cancer patients. Using immunoSEQ multiplex PCR, the repertoire was profiled, and TCRdb retains in-frame clones only, with some absent. The sample consists of 230,000 or so clones, around 94% of them appearing once. V lost 6 bases and J 7 bases, leaving 12 bases between the germline ends. The CDR3 consists of 12 residues. Per the germline V gene, CDR1 is MNHEY and CDR2 is SVGAGI. This clonotype originated in a man in his fifties or sixties in good health. J is TRBJ1-2 and V is TRBV6-5, with a tentative D call TRBD1 (5 bases). Sample: blood. CDR3 nucleotide sequence: TGTGCCAGCAGGGGGTCCAGGGCTGGCTACACCTTC. Its translation is CASRGSRAGYTF.